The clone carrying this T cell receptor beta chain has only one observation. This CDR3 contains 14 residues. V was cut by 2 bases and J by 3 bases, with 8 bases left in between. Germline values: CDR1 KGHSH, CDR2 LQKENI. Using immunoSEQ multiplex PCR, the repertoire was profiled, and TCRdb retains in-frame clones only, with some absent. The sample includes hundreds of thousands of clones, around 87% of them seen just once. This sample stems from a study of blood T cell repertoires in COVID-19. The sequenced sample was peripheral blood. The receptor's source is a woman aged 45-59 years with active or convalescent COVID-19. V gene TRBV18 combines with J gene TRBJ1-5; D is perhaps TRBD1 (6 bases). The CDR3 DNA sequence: TGTGCCAGCTCACCAACAGGGTACAATCAGCCCCAGCATTTT. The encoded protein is CASSPTGYNQPQHF.